This T cell receptor (beta chain) was profiled in a study of blood T cell repertoires in COVID-19 (dated by TCRdb to the early 2020s). Regarding the research as a whole: Samples covering the acute and convalescent phases of COVID-19 were provided by collaborators in the United States, Italy and Spain. The prospective study material was composed of cDNA or gDNA derived from T cells, B-cell-depleted T cells, or PBMCs. The dataset comprised deeply sampled blood TCRbeta repertoires from subjects exposed to, actively infected with, or recovered from COVID-19. The repertoires were released in a freely available public database meant as a resource for research on the immune response to SARS-CoV-2. Samples were obtained from the ongoing ImmuneRACE study (first 160 participants) and from 1,254 subjects provided by 6 global collaborators. A de-identified subject ID, COVID-19 status, age in years and sex were almost always included in the sample metadata. Where HLA class I and class II types were available, the types were taken from metadata supplied by the sample provider, not from assay-based typing. The paper's findings and limits, for the study overall: The quantity of clinical and demographic metadata differed by source and by participant and was supplied without curation.

TCRbeta CDR3 regions were amplified from genomic DNA by means of the immunoSEQ Assay, a bias-controlled multiplex PCR. Regarding the original processing steps: The number of nucleated cells in each sample was estimated from the amplification of reference gene primers within the assay. To quantify the absolute abundance of each unique TCRbeta CDR3 rearrangement, sequence reads were collapsed and filtered. Productive Simpson clonality was computed per sample as the square root of Simpson's diversity index over productive rearrangements. This is the immuneACCESS table as TCRdb keeps it, with only in-frame sequences that have V and J called. A part of the clones is gone; compared with another copy, unresolved V genes explain less than half, and the rest is unexplained. V and J calls and clone size are given by that table; D and trimming were obtained from the DNA. A total of 45,000 to 65,000 clones appear in this sample, 85% to 90% of them only once. The top ten constitute about 27% of the sample.

Each collaborating institution followed its own protocols to collect whole blood in K2EDTA tubes. For TCRbeta analysis, collaborator samples were shipped as frozen whole blood, as isolated PBMCs, or as DNA extracted from either sample type. In the case of this clone: The antigen this receptor binds is unknown. Base-call qualities are not available, and no considerably larger clone is one nucleotide away.

CDR1 SGDLS and CDR2 YYNGEE were looked up in the germline V gene. Taken from cysteine to phenylalanine, the CDR3 has 14 residues. Only CDR3 DNA is held: 42 bases, read in frame from base 1. V loses 4 bases of germline sequence and J loses 4 bases, and the interval between the two ends is 15 bases. The receptor was derived from a human donor in a cohort sampled during active COVID-19. Recombination joined TRBV9 with TRBJ2-7; possibly the D gene is TRBD1, per 6 matching bases. Sequenced material: peripheral blood. The CDR3 amino acid sequence is: CASSTGTPPYEQYF. The nucleotides are TGTGCCAGCAGCACAGGGACGCCCCCGTACGAGCAGTACTTC.